Listed below are T cell receptor beta chains from one sample, sequenced in a study of T and B cells in COVID-19 patients. TCRdb redid the calling of the multiplex PCR reads with MiXCR, one entry per CDR3 protein. The sample includes about 8,900 distinct CDR3 sequences, about two fifths of them seen just once. Sequencing was performed on blood. These receptor sequences come from a human donor with active COVID-19. Each CDR3 is given with its conserved first and last residue. A D gene is named only where the DNA matches it firmly. A clone size is listed for some rows: how often the clone was seen (once, few, many), or a class if it is expanded.

d_call clone_size j_call v_call cdr3_aa cdr3_nt
- - TRBJ2-5 TRBV5-4 CASRAGGRGETQYF TGTGCCAGCAGGGCAGGGGGGCGAGGAGAGACCCAGTACTTC
TRBD2 - TRBJ2-2 TRBV6-5 CASSYHGGGELFF TGTGCCAGCAGTTACCACGGGGGGGGGGAGCTGTTTTTT
- - TRBJ1-1 TRBV18 CASSPDQANTEAFF TGTGCCAGCTCACCAGACCAGGCGAACACTGAAGCTTTCTTT
TRBD1 medium-sized TRBJ1-2 TRBV29-1 CSVGDRGGYGYTF TGCAGCGTTGGGGACAGGGGGGGCTATGGCTACACCTTC
- few TRBJ1-3 TRBV6-5 CASSYSGSPGNTIYF TGTGCCAGCAGTTACTCGGGGAGTCCCGGAAACACCATATATTTT
- medium-sized TRBJ2-7 TRBV30 CACLDRPYEQYF TGTGCCTGCCTCGACAGACCCTACGAGCAGTACTTC
TRBD1 - TRBJ1-1 TRBV15 CATSRDGTGGEAFF TGTGCCACCAGCAGAGATGGCACAGGGGGTGAAGCTTTCTTT
TRBD1 - TRBJ2-4 TRBV12-3/TRBV12-4 CASSLRRGRGLLLAKNIQYF TGTGCCAGCAGTTTGAGAAGGGGGCGAGGCTTATTATTAGCCAAAAACATTCAGTACTTC
TRBD1 - TRBJ1-6 TRBV5-5 CASSFGQEVPYNSPLHF TGTGCCAGCAGCTTTGGACAGGAAGTACCCTATAATTCACCCCTCCACTTT
TRBD1 - TRBJ1-2 TRBV6-5 CATHRREGAGGYTF TGTGCCACCCACCGGAGAGAGGGGGCCGGGGGCTACACCTTC
- - TRBJ1-2 TRBV12-3/TRBV12-4 CASSLAESVRNYGYTF TGTGCCAGCAGTTTGGCAGAATCCGTACGAAACTATGGCTACACCTTC
- - TRBJ1-3 TRBV11-3 CASSPGLSGNTIYF TGTGCCAGCAGCCCCGGTCTTTCTGGAAACACCATATATTTT
- - TRBJ1-6 TRBV5-1 CASTESSRGSPLHF TGCGCCAGCACCGAGAGCAGCCGGGGGTCACCCCTCCACTTT
- - TRBJ1-1 TRBV5-6 CASSLVTGNTEAFF TGTGCCAGCAGCTTGGTTACGGGGAACACTGAAGCTTTCTTT
TRBD1 few TRBJ1-2 TRBV6-1 CASRPFGTGDNYGYTF TGTGCCAGCAGGCCGTTCGGGACAGGGGATAACTATGGCTACACCTTC
- - TRBJ1-4 TRBV7-6 CASSFGPTGGTNEKLFF TGTGCCAGCAGCTTTGGCCCGACAGGCGGAACTAATGAAAAACTGTTTTTT
TRBD1 few TRBJ2-7 TRBV27 CASSRGQGFASYEQYF TGTGCCAGCAGTAGAGGACAGGGTTTCGCCTCCTACGAGCAGTACTTC
TRBD1 few TRBJ1-1 TRBV19 CASSIATGSMNTEAFF TGTGCCAGTAGTATAGCGACAGGGTCCATGAACACTGAAGCTTTCTTT
- medium-sized TRBJ2-1 TRBV29-1 CSVLRIYNEQFF TGCAGCGTCTTAAGGATTTACAATGAGCAGTTCTTC
- few TRBJ1-5 TRBV12-3/TRBV12-4 CASSSGLNQPQHF TGTGCCAGCAGTTCAGGGCTTAATCAGCCCCAGCATTTT
- - TRBJ2-7 TRBV12-3/TRBV12-4 CASSLGTASSYEQYF TGTGCCAGCAGTTTAGGGACAGCGAGTTCCTACGAGCAGTACTTC
- medium-sized TRBJ2-1 TRBV19 CASSIDNQGGEQFF TGTGCCAGTAGTATAGACAATCAGGGGGGCGAGCAGTTCTTC
- - TRBJ1-1 TRBV19 CASSIEGRGTEAFF TGTGCCAGTAGTATCGAGGGGCGAGGCACTGAAGCTTTCTTT
- few TRBJ1-2 TRBV29-1 CSVGSGGYTF TGCAGCGTTGGATCAGGTGGCTACACCTTC
- few TRBJ2-3 TRBV27 CASSSRGEALSTDTQYF TGTGCCAGCAGTTCGAGGGGTGAAGCCCTCAGCACAGATACGCAGTATTTT
- few TRBJ2-7 TRBV11-3 CASSLGASIGDEQYF TGTGCCAGCAGCTTAGGAGCTTCTATTGGAGACGAGCAGTACTTC
- - TRBJ2-7 TRBV7-6 CASSLALQNEQYF TGTGCCAGCTCCCTAGCCCTACAAAACGAGCAGTACTTC
TRBD1 - TRBJ2-3 TRBV6-1 CASSLGTGRVSDTQYF TGTGCCAGCAGCTTAGGGACAGGCCGTGTTTCAGATACGCAGTATTTT
- - TRBJ2-7 TRBV30 CAWRPPLSRATYEQYF TGTGCCTGGAGGCCTCCCCTCTCGCGGGCAACCTACGAGCAGTACTTC
- - TRBJ2-2 TRBV27 CASTYDGAPGELFF TGTGCCAGCACTTACGACGGGGCCCCCGGGGAGCTGTTTTTT
- - TRBJ2-1 TRBV30 CAWTRGGYSYNEQFF TGTGCCTGGACCCGAGGGGGGTACTCCTACAATGAGCAGTTCTTC
TRBD1 - TRBJ2-3 TRBV18 CASSPQQGTGHTSTDTQYF TGTGCCAGCTCACCTCAGCAAGGGACAGGCCATACTAGCACAGATACGCAGTATTTT
- - TRBJ1-6 TRBV6-1 CASSARGGSRLHF TGTGCCAGCAGTGCCAGGGGAGGATCACGCCTCCACTTT
TRBD2 - TRBJ2-1 TRBV30 CAWSVRTSGNNEQFF TGTGCCTGGAGTGTAAGGACTAGCGGGAACAATGAGCAGTTCTTC
TRBD2 - TRBJ2-2 TRBV11-1 CASSSFSGAGTGELFF TGTGCCAGCAGCTCCTTTAGCGGGGCGGGGACCGGGGAGCTGTTTTTT
- - TRBJ1-2 TRBV7-2 CASSLGGARGSYGYTF TGTGCCAGCAGCTTGGGGGGCGCACGGGGGAGCTATGGCTACACCTTC
- - TRBJ1-2 TRBV6-5 CATRDGRVRGYTF TGTGCCACCAGGGATGGCAGGGTGCGCGGCTACACCTTC
- few TRBJ2-3 TRBV27 CASSWQGRTKGTDTQYF TGTGCCAGCAGTTGGCAGGGGCGAACTAAAGGCACAGATACGCAGTATTTT
- few TRBJ1-1 TRBV19 CASSTDSLMNTEAFF TGTGCCAGTAGTACCGACAGCCTCATGAACACTGAAGCTTTCTTT
TRBD1 - TRBJ2-7 TRBV7-9 CASSFTGGGEGHYEQYF TGTGCCAGCAGCTTCACAGGGGGCGGGGAAGGACACTACGAGCAGTACTTC